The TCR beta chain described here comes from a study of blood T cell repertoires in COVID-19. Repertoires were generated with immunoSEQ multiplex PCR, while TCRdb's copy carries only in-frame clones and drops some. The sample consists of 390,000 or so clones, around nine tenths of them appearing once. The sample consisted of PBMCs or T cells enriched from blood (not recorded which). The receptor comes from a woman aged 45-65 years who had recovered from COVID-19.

The CDR3: CASSKGQGRVWGSNQPQHF. CDR3 in DNA: TGTGCCAGCAGCAAAGGACAGGGGAGAGTTTGGGGTAGCAATCAGCCCCAGCATTTT. The chain combines TRBV21-1 with TRBJ1-5; TRBD1 is the table's D call and was not checked against the DNA. TRBV21-1 is described as a pseudogene. The CDR3 is 19 residues long.